This T cell receptor beta chain was found in a study of cytotoxic CD8 clonotypes in ibrutinib-treated CLL. Across the study: When averaged across all of the samples, the counts came to a few hundred thousand productive templates and 90,000 to 95,000 productive rearrangements.

General study points: Public clonotypes were seen rarely and were contracted or stable on treatment. T-cell clonality at baseline went above that of age-matched healthy donors and rose and fell with circulating CD8+ T-cell counts. Investigators sampled sustained-remission and progressing patients at differing times.

The method was immunoSEQ multiplex PCR; TCRdb's version includes in-frame clones alone and lacks a portion of them. The sample has around 140,000 clones, about three quarters seen once; the top ten hold around 4.9%. Germline values: CDR1 SEHNR, CDR2 FQNEAQ (reference sequence). Losses at the gene ends were 5 bases for V and 6 bases for J; bases not matched to a gene: 9. This CDR3 comprises 14 residues. Concerning this clone itself: The antigen is unknown.

This chain links TRBV7-9 with TRBJ2-5; 7 nucleotides align to TRBD2. The sequence derives from a human donor with chronic lymphocytic leukemia. The source was PBMCs, collected after 24 months of ibrutinib treatment. CDR3 in amino acids: CASSPHGGTQTQYF. DNA of the CDR3: TGTGCCAGCAGCCCCCACGGGGGGACGCAGACCCAGTACTTC.